The 2 T cell receptor beta chains below all came from one sample that was sequenced in a study of spatial heterogeneity in lung cancer. Time point here: sample taken at primary tumor resection. TCRdb independently ran MiXCR on the 5' RACE reads; one entry per CDR3 protein. The sample consists of 20,000 to 25,000 distinct CDR3 sequences, around 7% of them appearing once. The sample consisted of PBMCs, taken at surgery. These receptors originate from a male donor with early-stage non-small cell lung cancer.

This clonotype appeared many times. The J gene is TRBJ2-3, the V gene TRBV2; the D call may be TRBD1 or TRBD2 (5 bases each). The CDR3 length is 14 residues. V was cut by 8 bases and J by 1 base, with 13 bases left in between. Germline CDR1 SNHLY, CDR2 FYNNEI. CDR3 sequence (DNA): TGTGCCAGCGGGCCGGGACGGCGCACAGATACGCAGTATTTT. This codes for CASGPGRRTDTQYF.

This clonotype was counted many times. The chain has TRBV3-1 and TRBJ2-3; 11 nucleotides match TRBD2. Per germline, CDR1 LGHDT and CDR2 YNNKEL (reference sequence). V was clipped by 5 bases and J by 6 bases; unmatched bases: 4. This CDR3 is built from 14 residues. In DNA form, the CDR3 reads TGTGCCAGCAGCAAACTAGCGGGAGATGATACGCAGTATTTT. Its translation: CASSKLAGDDTQYF.